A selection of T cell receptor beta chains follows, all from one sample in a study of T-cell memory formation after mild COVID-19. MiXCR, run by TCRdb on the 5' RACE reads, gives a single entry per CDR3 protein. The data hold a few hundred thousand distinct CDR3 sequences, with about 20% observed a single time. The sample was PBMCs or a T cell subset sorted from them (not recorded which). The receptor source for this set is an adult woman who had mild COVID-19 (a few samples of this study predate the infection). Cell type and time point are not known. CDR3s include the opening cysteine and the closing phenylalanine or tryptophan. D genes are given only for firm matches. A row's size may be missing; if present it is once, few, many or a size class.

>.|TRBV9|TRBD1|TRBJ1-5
CASSAGGSVQPQHF
TGTGCCAGCAGCGCAGGGGGCTCGGTTCAGCCCCAGCATTTT
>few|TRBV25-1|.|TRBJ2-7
CASSFVGREQYF
TGTGCCAGCTCGTTCGTCGGCAGGGAGCAGTACTTC
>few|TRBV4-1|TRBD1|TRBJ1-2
CASSQGAGGGYGYTF
TGCGCCAGCAGCCAAGGAGCAGGGGGCGGATATGGCTACACCTTC
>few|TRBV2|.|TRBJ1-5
CAIGGGDYQPQHF
TGTGCCATAGGGGGGGGAGACTATCAGCCCCAGCATTTT
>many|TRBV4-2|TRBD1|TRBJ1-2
CASSQDATGDYGYTF
TGTGCCAGCAGCCAAGACGCGACAGGGGACTATGGCTACACCTTC
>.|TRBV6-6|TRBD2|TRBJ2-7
CASSHSGGLYEQYF
TGTGCCAGCAGCCATAGCGGGGGGCTCTACGAGCAGTACTTC
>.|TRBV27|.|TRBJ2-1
CASSFGTGGVNEQFF
TGTGCCAGCAGTTTCGGGACGGGTGGGGTCAATGAGCAGTTCTTC
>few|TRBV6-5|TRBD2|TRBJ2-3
CATRRGGAPDTQYF
TGTGCCACCCGCCGGGGGGGGGCTCCAGATACGCAGTATTTT
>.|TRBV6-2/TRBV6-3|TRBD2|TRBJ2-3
CASRAQRESFTDTQYF
TGTGCCAGCAGGGCCCAGCGGGAGTCCTTCACAGATACGCAGTATTTT
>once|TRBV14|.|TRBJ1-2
CASSQDGGWGGYTF
TGTGCCAGCAGCCAAGACGGGGGTTGGGGTGGCTACACCTTC
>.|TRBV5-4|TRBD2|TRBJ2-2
CASSLGLSTGELFF
TGTGCCAGCAGCCTGGGACTATCCACCGGGGAGCTGTTTTTT
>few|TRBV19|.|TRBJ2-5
CASSTGPFQETQYF
TGTGCCAGTAGTACCGGACCTTTCCAAGAGACCCAGTACTTC
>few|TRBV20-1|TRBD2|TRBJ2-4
CSASLLAVTLWAKNIQYF
TGCAGTGCTAGCCTGCTAGCGGTTACCTTGTGGGCCAAAAACATTCAGTACTTC
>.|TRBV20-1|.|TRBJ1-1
CSARYRLSPTTEAFF
TGCAGTGCTAGGTACCGACTTTCTCCGACCACTGAAGCTTTCTTT
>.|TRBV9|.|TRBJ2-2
CASSAEGAGELFF
TGTGCCAGCAGCGCCGAGGGCGCCGGGGAGCTGTTTTTT
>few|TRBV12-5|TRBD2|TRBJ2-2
CASGLASGGPYFNTGELFF
TGTGCTAGTGGTTTGGCTAGCGGGGGGCCTTACTTTAACACCGGGGAGCTGTTTTTT
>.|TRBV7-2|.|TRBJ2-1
CASSLVVPRGNEQFF
TGTGCCAGCAGCTTAGTGGTCCCCCGAGGGAATGAGCAGTTCTTC
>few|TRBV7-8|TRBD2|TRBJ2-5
CASSLGASGRQETQYF
TGTGCCAGCAGCTTAGGGGCTAGCGGGAGACAAGAGACCCAGTACTTC
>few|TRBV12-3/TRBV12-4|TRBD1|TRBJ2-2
CASIRGQGNTGELFF
TGTGCCAGCATAAGAGGACAGGGGAACACCGGGGAGCTGTTTTTT
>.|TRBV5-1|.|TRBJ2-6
CASSLAGTLSGANVLTF
TGCGCCAGCAGCTTGGCAGGGACCCTCTCTGGGGCCAACGTCCTGACTTTC
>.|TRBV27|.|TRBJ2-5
CASRPPRVTGQTQYF
TGTGCCAGCAGACCCCCGCGGGTTACGGGACAGACCCAGTACTTC
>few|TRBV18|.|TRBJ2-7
CASSPQGQGEQYF
TGTGCCAGCTCACCACAGGGACAAGGGGAGCAGTACTTC
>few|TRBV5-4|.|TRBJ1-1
CASSSPGRANTEAFF
TGTGCCAGCAGCTCCCCGGGGCGGGCGAACACTGAAGCTTTCTTT
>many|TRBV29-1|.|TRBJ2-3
CSVERDRGEYF
TGCAGCGTTGAGCGGGACAGAGGGGAGTATTTT
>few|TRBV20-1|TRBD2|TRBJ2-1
CSAKVGGRATHEQFF
TGCAGTGCTAAAGTGGGCGGGAGGGCAACCCATGAGCAGTTCTTC
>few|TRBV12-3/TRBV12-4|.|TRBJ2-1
CASSWTPTDEQFF
TGTGCCAGCAGTTGGACCCCTACTGATGAGCAGTTCTTC
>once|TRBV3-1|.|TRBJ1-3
CASSPEIIGNTIYF
TGTGCCAGCAGCCCCGAAATAATTGGAAACACCATATATTTT
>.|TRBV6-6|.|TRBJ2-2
CASRGPNTGELFF
TGTGCCAGCAGGGGGCCGAACACCGGGGAGCTGTTTTTT